This T cell receptor beta chain was observed in a study of blood T cell repertoires in COVID-19. On the study more broadly: Samples of COVID-19 (acute and convalescent) were obtained from the United States, Italy and Spain. T cells, B-cell-depleted T cells, or PBMCs provided the cDNA or gDNA that served as material.

Germline trimming cut 5 bases from V and 6 bases from J; bases unmatched to any gene: 8. In germline, CDR1 is SEHNR, CDR2 FQNEAQ (reference sequence). The CDR3 is 15 residues long. The Seattle site enrolled patients during active infection and followed them longitudinally. TCRdb's copy holds only in-frame clones and misses some; the assay was immunoSEQ multiplex PCR. The table includes some 70,000 clones, approximately 90% detected once. This clone has just one count. Material for sequencing was peripheral blood. The rearrangement joins TRBV7-9 to TRBJ2-1, with 9 bases aligning to TRBD1. This receptor was identified in a woman aged 50 to 65 with COVID-19, enrolled during active disease. This CDR3 reads CASSVGTGITNEQFF. In nucleotides, the CDR3 is TGTGCCAGCAGCGTCGGGACAGGGATAACCAATGAGCAGTTCTTC.